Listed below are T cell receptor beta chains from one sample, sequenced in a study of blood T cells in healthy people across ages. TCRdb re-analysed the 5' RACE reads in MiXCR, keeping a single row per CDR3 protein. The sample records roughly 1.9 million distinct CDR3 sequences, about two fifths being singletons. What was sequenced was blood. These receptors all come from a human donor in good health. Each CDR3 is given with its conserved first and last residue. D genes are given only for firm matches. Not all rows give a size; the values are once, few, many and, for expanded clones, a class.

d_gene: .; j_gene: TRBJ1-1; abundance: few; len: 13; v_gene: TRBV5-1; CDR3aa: CASSLTPEAEAFF; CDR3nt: TGCGCCAGCAGCTTGACGCCGGAGGCTGAAGCTTTCTTT
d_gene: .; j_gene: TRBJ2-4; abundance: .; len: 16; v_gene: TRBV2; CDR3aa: CASRETNQGTKSIQYF; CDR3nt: TGTGCCAGCAGAGAGACCAACCAGGGGACCAAAAGCATTCAGTACTTC
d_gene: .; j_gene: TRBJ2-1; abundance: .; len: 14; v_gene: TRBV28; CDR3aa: CASSSPHGEYEQFF; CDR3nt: TGTGCCAGCAGTTCCCCACACGGAGAGTATGAGCAGTTCTTC
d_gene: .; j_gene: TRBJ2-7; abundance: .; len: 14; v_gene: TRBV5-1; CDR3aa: CASSLNGRVYEQYF; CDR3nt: TGCGCCAGCAGCTTGAACGGAAGGGTCTACGAGCAGTACTTC
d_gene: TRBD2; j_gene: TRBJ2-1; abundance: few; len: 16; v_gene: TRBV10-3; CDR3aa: CAISGRRLAGENEQFF; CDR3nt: TGTGCCATCAGTGGGCGAAGACTAGCGGGGGAAAATGAGCAGTTCTTC
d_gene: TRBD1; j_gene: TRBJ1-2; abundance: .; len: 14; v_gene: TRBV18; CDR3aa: CASSLRTGEDGYTF; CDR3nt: TGTGCCAGCTCACTAAGAACAGGGGAGGATGGCTACACCTTC
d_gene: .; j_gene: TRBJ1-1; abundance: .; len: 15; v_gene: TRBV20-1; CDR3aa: CSASRTGQMNTEAFF; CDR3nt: TGCAGTGCCAGCCGGACGGGACAAATGAACACTGAAGCTTTCTTT
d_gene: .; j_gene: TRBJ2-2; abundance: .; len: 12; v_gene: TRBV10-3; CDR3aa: CALQGNTGGLFF; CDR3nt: TGTGCCCTTCAGGGCAACACCGGGGGGCTGTTTTTT
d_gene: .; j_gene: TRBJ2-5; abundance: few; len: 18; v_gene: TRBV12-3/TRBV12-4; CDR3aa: CASSLGGARQGFQETQYF; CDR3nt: TGTGCCAGCAGTTTAGGCGGGGCCAGACAAGGCTTTCAAGAGACCCAGTACTTC
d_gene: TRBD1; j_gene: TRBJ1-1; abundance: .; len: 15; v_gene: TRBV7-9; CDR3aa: CASSSTLGQGAEAFF; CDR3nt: TGTGCCAGCAGCTCTACCCTGGGACAGGGGGCGGAAGCTTTCTTT
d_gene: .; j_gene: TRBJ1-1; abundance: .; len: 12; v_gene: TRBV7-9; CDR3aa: CASTLGMTEAFF; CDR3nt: TGTGCCAGCACCTTAGGTATGACTGAAGCTTTCTTT
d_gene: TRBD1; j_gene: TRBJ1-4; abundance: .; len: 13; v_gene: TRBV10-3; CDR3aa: CAIKGGLEEKLFF; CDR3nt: TGTGCCATCAAAGGGGGCTTGGAGGAAAAACTGTTTTTT
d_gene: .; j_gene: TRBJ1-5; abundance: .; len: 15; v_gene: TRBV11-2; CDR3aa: CASSLQGQSNQPQHF; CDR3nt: TGTGCCAGCAGCTTACAGGGCCAAAGCAATCAGCCCCAGCATTTT
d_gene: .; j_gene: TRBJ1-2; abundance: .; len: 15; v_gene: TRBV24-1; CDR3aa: CATSDLDPGDYGYTF; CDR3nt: TGTGCCACCAGTGATCTGGATCCGGGGGACTATGGCTACACCTTC
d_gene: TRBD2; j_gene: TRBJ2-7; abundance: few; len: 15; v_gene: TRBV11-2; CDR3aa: CASSLEAGGPYEQYF; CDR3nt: TGTGCCAGCAGCTTAGAGGCGGGGGGGCCCTACGAGCAGTACTTC
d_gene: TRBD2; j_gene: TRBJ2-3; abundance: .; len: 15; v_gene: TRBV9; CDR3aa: CASSDSGRAADTQYF; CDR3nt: TGTGCCAGCAGCGATAGCGGGAGGGCCGCAGATACGCAGTATTTT
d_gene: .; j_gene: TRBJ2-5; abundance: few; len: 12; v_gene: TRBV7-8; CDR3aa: CASSFVAETQYF; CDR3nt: TGTGCCAGCAGCTTCGTCGCGGAGACCCAGTACTTC
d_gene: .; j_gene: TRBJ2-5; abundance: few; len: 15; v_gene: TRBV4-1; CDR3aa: CASSKITGKFREQYF; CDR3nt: TGCGCCAGCAGCAAGATCACAGGAAAATTTCGGGAGCAGTACTTC
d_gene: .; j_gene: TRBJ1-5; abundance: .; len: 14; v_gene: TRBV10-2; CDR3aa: CASSESGRNQPQHF; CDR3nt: TGCGCCAGCAGTGAGTCGGGGAGGAATCAGCCCCAGCATTTT
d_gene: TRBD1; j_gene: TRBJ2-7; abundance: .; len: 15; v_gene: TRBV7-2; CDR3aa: CASSSRDRGLSEQYF; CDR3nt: TGTGCCAGCAGCTCCCGGGACAGGGGCCTCAGCGAGCAGTACTTC
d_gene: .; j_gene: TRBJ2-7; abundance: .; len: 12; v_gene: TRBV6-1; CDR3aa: CASSDFRGEQYF; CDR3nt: TGTGCCAGCAGTGATTTTAGGGGCGAGCAGTACTTC
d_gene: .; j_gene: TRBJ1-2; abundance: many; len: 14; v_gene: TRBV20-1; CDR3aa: CSARDPGPRYGYTF; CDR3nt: TGCAGTGCTAGAGATCCAGGGCCGAGGTATGGCTACACCTTC
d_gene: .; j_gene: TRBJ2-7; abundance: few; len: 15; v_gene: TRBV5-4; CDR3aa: CASSAGDTEAYEQYF; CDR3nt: TGTGCCAGCAGCGCGGGGGACACCGAAGCCTACGAGCAGTACTTC
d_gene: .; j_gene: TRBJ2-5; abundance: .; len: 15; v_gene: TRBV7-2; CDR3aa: CASSLDLQLQETQYF; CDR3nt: TGTGCCAGCAGCTTAGATCTCCAACTTCAAGAGACCCAGTACTTC
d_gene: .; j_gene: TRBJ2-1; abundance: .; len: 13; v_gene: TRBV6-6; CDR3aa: CASILGSYNEQFF; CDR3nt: TGTGCCAGCATCCTTGGCTCCTACAATGAGCAGTTCTTC
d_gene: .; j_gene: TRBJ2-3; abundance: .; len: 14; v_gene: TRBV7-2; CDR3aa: CASSLARAADTQYF; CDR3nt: TGTGCCAGCAGCTTGGCGCGGGCGGCAGATACGCAGTATTTT
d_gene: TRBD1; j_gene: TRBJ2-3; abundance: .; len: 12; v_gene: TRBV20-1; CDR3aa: CSASRGLGTQYF; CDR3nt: TGCAGTGCTAGTAGGGGGCTCGGTACGCAGTATTTT
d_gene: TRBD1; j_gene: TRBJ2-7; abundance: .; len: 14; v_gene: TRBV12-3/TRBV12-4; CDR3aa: CASSRNPGQREQYF; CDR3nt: TGTGCCAGCAGCCGAAATCCGGGACAGAGAGAGCAGTACTTC
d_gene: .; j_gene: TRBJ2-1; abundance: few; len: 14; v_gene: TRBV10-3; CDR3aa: CAISESAGKNEQFF; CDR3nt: TGTGCCATCAGTGAGTCGGCAGGGAAGAATGAGCAGTTCTTC